The clone carrying this TCR beta chain was observed at least ten times. The antigen is unknown. Libraries for TCRalpha and TCRbeta carried sample barcodes and unique molecular identifiers via 5'RACE. TCRdb re-analysed the 5' RACE reads in MiXCR, keeping a single row per CDR3 protein. Among around 300,000 distinct CDR3 sequences listed, about an eighth were seen once. This sample is part of a study of T-cell memory formation after mild COVID-19. Findings and caveats of the study: Clones that shrank (day 15 to 85) were balanced CD4/CD8, whereas later expanders leaned CD4+. Some responding clones appeared in pre-infection memory, suggesting cross-reactive memory joined. For second-wave clones that peaked at day 37, SARS-CoV-2 specificity went unverified.

CDR3 length: 14 residues. Deletions cut 0 bases from V and 10 bases from J, with 16 bases between. Germline V gives CDR1 SQVTM, CDR2 ANQGSEA. The source material was PBMCs or a T cell subset sorted from them (not recorded which). The gene calls are TRBV29-1 and TRBJ2-1, with D uncertain. The clonotype comes from a man aged 18 to 30 who had mild COVID-19 (a few samples of this study predate the infection). Cell type and time point are not known. CDR3 DNA sequence: TGCAGCGTTGAAGAAATGCCCAGCCGGTTGGAGCAGTTCTTC. Amino acid sequence: CSVEEMPSRLEQFF.